A single sample gave rise to the 7 T cell receptor beta chains below, sequenced in a study of blood T cell repertoires in COVID-19 (dated by TCRdb to 2020 to 2021). Preparation of the library involved the immunoSEQ multiplex PCR assay. Held by TCRdb, this immuneACCESS table contains in-frame sequences only and omits some clones. Under half of the omission traces to an unresolved V gene where checked; the cause of the rest is unknown. The sample table lists roughly 50,000 clones, 85% to 90% of them with a count of one. The ten largest clones add up to 25% to 30% of the sample. The sample consisted of peripheral blood. These receptors were collected from a human donor in a cohort sampled during active COVID-19.

V gene TRBV13 combines with J gene TRBJ2-7; TRBD1 is a possible D gene (6 bases). Germline values: CDR1 PRHDT, CDR2 FYEKMQ (reference sequence). Trimming stripped 3 bases from V and 2 bases from J, with 11 bases between. This CDR3 has 14 residues. The CDR3 bases are TGTGCCAGCAGCTTCAACAGGGAAGCCTACGAGCAGTACTTC. It is translated as CASSFNREAYEQYF.

The chain uses TRBV6-5 and TRBJ1-6, with no clear D. V lost 6 bases and J 6 bases, leaving 9 bases between the germline ends. This CDR3 comprises 13 residues. Germline V gives CDR1 MNHEY, CDR2 SVGAGI. The CDR3 DNA reads as TGTGCCAGCAGGGAGCTGATTAATTCACCCCTCCACTTT. The encoded protein is CASRELINSPLHF.

This chain uses TRBV6-5 with TRBJ2-3; D is unresolved. Trimming took off 0 bases at V and 2 bases at J, with 9 bases between the two ends. The CDR3 spans 15 residues. Germline V gives CDR1 MNHEY, CDR2 SVGAGI. The CDR3 loop reads CASSYSDGVTDTQYF. The DNA for the CDR3 is TGTGCCAGCAGTTACTCAGACGGAGTCACAGATACGCAGTATTTT.

The chain links TRBV12-3 or TRBV12-4 to TRBJ1-2; TRBD1 agrees at 7 bases. The CDR3 has 12 amino acids. J was trimmed by 4 bases and V by 5 bases; bases with no gene match: 1. As DNA, the CDR3 is TGTGCCAGCAGTGGGGACAGCTATGGCTACACCTTC. Its protein product is CASSGDSYGYTF.

The V call is TRBV5-1, the J call TRBJ2-2; TRBD2 agrees at 7 bases. V gave up 7 bases and J gave up 5 bases; unmatched junction bases: 8. The CDR3 loop spans 14 amino acids. Germline-derived CDR1 and CDR2 are SGHRS and YFSETQ. The CDR3 DNA is TGCGCCAGCCGGGGGGTTCAAGTAACCGGGGAGCTGTTTTTT. Its protein product is CASRGVQVTGELFF.

The rearrangement links TRBV2 to TRBJ2-1, with 8 nucleotides matching TRBD1. V was clipped by 7 bases and J by 5 bases; unmatched bases: 7. Per germline, CDR1 SNHLY and CDR2 FYNNEI. The CDR3 covers 14 residues. The CDR3 DNA follows: TGTGCCAGCAACGACAGGGGACCCCACAATGAGCAGTTCTTC. This translates into CASNDRGPHNEQFF.

The chain uses TRBV29-1 and TRBJ1-1; no firm D call. Germline loops: CDR1 SQVTM, CDR2 ANQGSEA. The V end lost 5 bases, the J end lost 1 base, and 14 bases lay between the germline ends. This CDR3 spans 14 amino acids. The CDR3 spells CSVSAQRGNTEAFF. DNA for the CDR3: TGCAGCGTTTCTGCTCAGCGAGGGAACACTGAAGCTTTCTTT.